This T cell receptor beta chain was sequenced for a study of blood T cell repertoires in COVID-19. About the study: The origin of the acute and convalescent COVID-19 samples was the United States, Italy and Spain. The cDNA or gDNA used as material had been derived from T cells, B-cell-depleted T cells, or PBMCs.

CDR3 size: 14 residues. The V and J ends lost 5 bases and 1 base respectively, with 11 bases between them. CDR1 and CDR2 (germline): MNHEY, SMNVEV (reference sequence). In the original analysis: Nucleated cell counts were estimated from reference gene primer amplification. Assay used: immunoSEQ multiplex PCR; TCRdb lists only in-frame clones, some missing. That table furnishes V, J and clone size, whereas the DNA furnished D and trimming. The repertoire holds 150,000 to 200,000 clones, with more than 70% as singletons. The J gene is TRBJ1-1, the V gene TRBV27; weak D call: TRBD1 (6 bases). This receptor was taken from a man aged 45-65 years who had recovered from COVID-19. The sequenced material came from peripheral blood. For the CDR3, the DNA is TGTGCCAGCAGTCCTTGGGACACGAACACTGAAGCTTTCTTT. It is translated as CASSPWDTNTEAFF.